Shown below are 2 T cell receptor beta chains from a single sample sequenced in a study of T cell responses to AZD1222 COVID-19 vaccine. Sequenced by immunoSEQ multiplex PCR; TCRdb stores in-frame clones only, minus some. The profile shows approximately 79,000 clones, about 80% of them singletons. The sequences come from peripheral blood, collected 28 days after the second AZD1222 dose. All receptors come from an adult who received the AZD1222 COVID-19 vaccine.

The chain combines TRBV27 with TRBJ1-6; 7 bases map to TRBD1. The CDR3 length is 16 residues. CDR1 MNHEY and CDR2 SMNVEV come from the germline V gene (reference sequence). V dropped 5 bases and J dropped 7; count of bases not matched to a gene: 11. CDR3 DNA sequence: TGTGCCAGCAGTACACCGACAGGGCTATACAATTCACCCCTCCACTTT. This translates into CASSTPTGLYNSPLHF.

The J gene is TRBJ1-5, the V gene TRBV7-3; D not certain. V was clipped by 2 bases and J by 0 bases, with 8 bases between them. CDR1 and CDR2 (germline): SGHTA, FQGTGA. There are 15 residues in the CDR3. The CDR3 nucleotides read TGTGCCAGCAGCTTACGGGTTTATAGCAATCAGCCCCAGCATTTT. The encoded protein is CASSLRVYSNQPQHF.